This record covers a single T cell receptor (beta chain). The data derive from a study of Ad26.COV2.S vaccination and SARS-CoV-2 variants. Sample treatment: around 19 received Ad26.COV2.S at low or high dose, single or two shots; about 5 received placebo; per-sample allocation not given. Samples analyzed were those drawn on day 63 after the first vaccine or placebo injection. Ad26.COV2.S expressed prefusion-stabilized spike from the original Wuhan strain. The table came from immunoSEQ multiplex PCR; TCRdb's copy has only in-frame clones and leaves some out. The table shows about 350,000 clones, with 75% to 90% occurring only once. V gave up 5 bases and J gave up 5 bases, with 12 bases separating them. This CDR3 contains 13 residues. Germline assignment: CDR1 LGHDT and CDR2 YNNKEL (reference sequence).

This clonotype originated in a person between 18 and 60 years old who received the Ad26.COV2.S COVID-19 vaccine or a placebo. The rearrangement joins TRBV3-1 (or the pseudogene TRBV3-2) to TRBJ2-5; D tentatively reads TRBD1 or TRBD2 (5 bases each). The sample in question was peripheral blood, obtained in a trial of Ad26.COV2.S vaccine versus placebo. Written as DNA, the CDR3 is TGTGCCAGCAGCGTCGGGACGGGGGAGACCCAGTACTTC. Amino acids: CASSVGTGETQYF.